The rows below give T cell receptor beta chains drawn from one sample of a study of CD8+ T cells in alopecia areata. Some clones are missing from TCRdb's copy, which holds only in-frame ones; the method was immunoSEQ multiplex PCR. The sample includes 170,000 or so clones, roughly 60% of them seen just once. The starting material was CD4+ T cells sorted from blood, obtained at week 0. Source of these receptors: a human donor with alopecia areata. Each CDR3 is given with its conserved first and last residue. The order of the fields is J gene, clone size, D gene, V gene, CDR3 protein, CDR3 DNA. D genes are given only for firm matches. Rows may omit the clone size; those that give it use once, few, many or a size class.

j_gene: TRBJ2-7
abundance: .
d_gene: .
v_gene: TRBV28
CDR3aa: CASSLGQLNYEQYF
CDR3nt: TGTGCCAGCAGTTTAGGGCAGTTGAATTACGAGCAGTACTTC

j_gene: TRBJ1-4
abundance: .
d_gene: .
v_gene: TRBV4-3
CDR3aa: CASSQGTDRANEKLFF
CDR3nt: TGCGCCAGCAGCCAAGGCACCGACAGAGCTAATGAAAAACTGTTTTTT

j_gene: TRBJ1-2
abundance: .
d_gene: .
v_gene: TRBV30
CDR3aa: CAWSVVNYGYTF
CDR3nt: TGTGCCTGGAGTGTAGTTAACTATGGCTACACCTTC

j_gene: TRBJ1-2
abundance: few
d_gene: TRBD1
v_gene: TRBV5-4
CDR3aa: CASSSPWDRVNYGYTF
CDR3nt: TGTGCCAGCAGCTCTCCTTGGGACAGGGTTAACTATGGCTACACCTTC

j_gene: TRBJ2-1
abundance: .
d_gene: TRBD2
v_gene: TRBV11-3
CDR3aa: CASSPSRGGYNEQFF
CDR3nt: TGTGCCAGCAGCCCGTCGCGGGGGGGCTACAATGAGCAGTTCTTC

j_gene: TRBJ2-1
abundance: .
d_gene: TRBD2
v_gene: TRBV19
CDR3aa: CASRDGTRYNEQFF
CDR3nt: TGTGCCAGTAGAGACGGGACTAGGTACAATGAGCAGTTCTTC

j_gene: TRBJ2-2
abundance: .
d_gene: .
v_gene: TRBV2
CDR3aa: CASKSGRNTGELFF
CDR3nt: TGTGCCAGCAAATCTGGGAGAAATACCGGGGAGCTGTTTTTT

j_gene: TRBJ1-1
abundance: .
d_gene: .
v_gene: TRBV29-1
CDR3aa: CSVHTRQAMNTEAFF
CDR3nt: TGCAGCGTCCACACCCGACAGGCGATGAACACTGAAGCTTTCTTT

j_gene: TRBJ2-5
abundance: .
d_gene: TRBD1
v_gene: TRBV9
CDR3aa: CASSALTGWGETQYF
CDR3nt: TGTGCCAGCAGCGCCCTGACAGGGTGGGGGGAGACCCAGTACTTC

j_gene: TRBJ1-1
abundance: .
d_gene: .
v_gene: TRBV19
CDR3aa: CATHVTANTEAFF
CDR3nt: TGTGCCACCCACGTTACAGCGAACACTGAAGCTTTCTTT

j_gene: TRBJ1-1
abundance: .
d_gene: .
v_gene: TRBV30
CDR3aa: CAWSAEWGGEAFF
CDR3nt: TGTGCCTGGAGCGCAGAGTGGGGAGGGGAAGCTTTCTTT

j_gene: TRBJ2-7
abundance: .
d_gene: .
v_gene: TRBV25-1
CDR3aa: CASRTSTYEQYF
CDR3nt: TGTGCCAGCAGGACATCTACCTACGAGCAGTACTTC

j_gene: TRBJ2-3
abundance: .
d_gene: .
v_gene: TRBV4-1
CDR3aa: CASSQRTEWDTQYF
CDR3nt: TGCGCCAGCAGCCAACGAACGGAGTGGGATACGCAGTATTTT

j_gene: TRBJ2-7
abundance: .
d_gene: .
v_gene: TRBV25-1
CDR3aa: CASSGQGYEQYF
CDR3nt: TGTGCCAGCAGTGGGCAGGGCTACGAGCAGTACTTC

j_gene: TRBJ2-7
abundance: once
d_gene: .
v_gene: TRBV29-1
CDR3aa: CSVETGTLYEQYF
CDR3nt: TGCAGCGTTGAGACCGGAACACTCTACGAGCAGTACTTC

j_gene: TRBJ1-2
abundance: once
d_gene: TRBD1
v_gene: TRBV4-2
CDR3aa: CASSHEGQGGGYTF
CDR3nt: TGTGCCAGCAGCCATGAGGGACAGGGTGGTGGCTACACCTTC

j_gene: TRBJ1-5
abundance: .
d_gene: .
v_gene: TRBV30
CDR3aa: CAWDNYNQPQHF
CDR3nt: TGTGCCTGGGACAATTACAATCAGCCCCAGCATTTT

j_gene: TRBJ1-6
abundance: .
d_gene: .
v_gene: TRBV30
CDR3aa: CAWSNGGNSPLHF
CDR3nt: TGTGCCTGGAGTAACGGGGGGAATTCACCCCTCCACTTT

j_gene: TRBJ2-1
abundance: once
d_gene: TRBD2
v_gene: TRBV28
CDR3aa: CASSLRRGGRDEQFF
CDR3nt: TGTGCCAGCAGTTTGAGGCGGGGGGGCCGTGATGAGCAGTTCTTC

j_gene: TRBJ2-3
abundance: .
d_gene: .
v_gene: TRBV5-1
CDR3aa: CASSLPASTDTQYF
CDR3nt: TGCGCCAGCAGCTTACCTGCTAGCACAGATACGCAGTATTTT

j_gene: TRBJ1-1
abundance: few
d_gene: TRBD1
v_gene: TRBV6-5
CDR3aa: CASSIQGASGEAFF
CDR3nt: TGTGCCAGCTCAATCCAGGGGGCGAGCGGTGAAGCTTTCTTT

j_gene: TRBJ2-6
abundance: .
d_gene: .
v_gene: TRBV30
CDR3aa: CAWSGGHLSGANVLTF
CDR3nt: TGTGCCTGGAGCGGGGGCCACCTCTCTGGGGCCAACGTCCTGACTTTC

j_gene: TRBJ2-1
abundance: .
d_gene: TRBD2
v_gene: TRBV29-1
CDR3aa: CSAKAGAGNEQFF
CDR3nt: TGCAGCGCTAAAGCGGGGGCGGGGAATGAGCAGTTCTTC

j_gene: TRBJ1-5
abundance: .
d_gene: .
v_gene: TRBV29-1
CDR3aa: CSVGGDINQPQHF
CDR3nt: TGCAGCGTGGGAGGGGATATCAATCAGCCCCAGCATTTT

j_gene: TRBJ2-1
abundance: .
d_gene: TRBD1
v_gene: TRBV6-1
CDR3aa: CASNRDRSYNEQFF
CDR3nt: TGTGCCAGCAACCGGGACAGGAGCTACAATGAGCAGTTCTTC

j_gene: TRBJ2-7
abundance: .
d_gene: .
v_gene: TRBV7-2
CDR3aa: CASSVGPRGEQYF
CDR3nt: TGTGCCAGCAGCGTGGGGCCCAGGGGCGAGCAGTACTTC

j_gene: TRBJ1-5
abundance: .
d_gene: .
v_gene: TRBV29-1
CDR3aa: CSVGGELNQPQHF
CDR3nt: TGCAGCGTCGGGGGGGAGCTAAATCAGCCCCAGCATTTT

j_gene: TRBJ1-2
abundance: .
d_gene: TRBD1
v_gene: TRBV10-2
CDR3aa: CASRGQGINYGYTF
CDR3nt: TGCGCCAGCAGGGGACAGGGCATCAACTATGGCTACACCTTC

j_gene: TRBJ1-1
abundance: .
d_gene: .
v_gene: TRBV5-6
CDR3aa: CASSRTANTEAFF
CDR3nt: TGTGCCAGCAGCCGTACGGCGAACACTGAAGCTTTCTTT

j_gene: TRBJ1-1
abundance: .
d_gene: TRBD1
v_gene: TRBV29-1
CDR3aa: CSVSQGADTEAFF
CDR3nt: TGCAGCGTGTCCCAGGGGGCCGACACTGAAGCTTTCTTT

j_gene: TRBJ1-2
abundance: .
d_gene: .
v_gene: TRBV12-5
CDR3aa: CASGSSSSYGYTF
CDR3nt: TGTGCTAGTGGCTCCAGTAGCTCCTATGGCTACACCTTC

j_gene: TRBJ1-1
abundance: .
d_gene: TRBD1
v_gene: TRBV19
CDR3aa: CASSGRTGNTEAFF
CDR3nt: TGTGCCAGTAGTGGAAGGACAGGGAACACTGAAGCTTTCTTT

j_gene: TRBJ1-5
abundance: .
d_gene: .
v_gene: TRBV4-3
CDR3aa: CASSQNPVNQPQHF
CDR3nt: TGCGCCAGCAGCCAAAATCCGGTCAATCAGCCCCAGCATTTT

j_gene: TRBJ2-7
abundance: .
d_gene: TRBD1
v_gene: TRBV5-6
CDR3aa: CASSFGTETYEQYF
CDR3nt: TGTGCCAGCAGCTTCGGGACAGAGACCTACGAGCAGTACTTC

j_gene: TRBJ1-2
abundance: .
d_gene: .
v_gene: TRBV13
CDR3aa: CASSSTGNYGYTF
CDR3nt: TGTGCCAGCAGCTCTACAGGCAACTATGGCTACACCTTC

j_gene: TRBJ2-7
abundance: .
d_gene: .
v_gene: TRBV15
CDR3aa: CATSLSKGAGTVASSYEQYF
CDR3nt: TGTGCCACCAGCTTGAGCAAAGGGGCAGGGACTGTGGCTAGCTCCTACGAGCAGTACTTC

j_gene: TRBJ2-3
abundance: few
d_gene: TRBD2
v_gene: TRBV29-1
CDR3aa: CSASRLAESTDTQYF
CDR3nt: TGCAGCGCTAGTAGGCTAGCGGAGAGCACAGATACGCAGTATTTT

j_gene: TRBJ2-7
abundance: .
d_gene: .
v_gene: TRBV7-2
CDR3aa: CASSVALWNEQYF
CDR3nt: TGTGCCAGCAGTGTCGCTTTGTGGAACGAGCAGTACTTC

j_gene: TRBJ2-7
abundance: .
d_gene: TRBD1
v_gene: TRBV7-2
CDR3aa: CASSRGTGPSYEQYF
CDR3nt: TGTGCCAGCAGCCGTGGGACAGGGCCGTCTTACGAGCAGTACTTC

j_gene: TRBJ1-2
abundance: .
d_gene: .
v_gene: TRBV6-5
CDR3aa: CASSYSYGYTF
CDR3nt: TGTGCCAGCAGTTACAGCTATGGCTACACCTTC

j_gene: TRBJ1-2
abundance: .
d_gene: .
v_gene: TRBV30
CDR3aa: CALAGPNYGYTF
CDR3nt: TGTGCCTTGGCGGGGCCTAACTATGGCTACACCTTC

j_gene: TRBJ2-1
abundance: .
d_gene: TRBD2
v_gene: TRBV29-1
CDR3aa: CSHMGRVSSYNEQFF
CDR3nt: TGCAGCCACATGGGGAGGGTAAGCTCCTACAATGAGCAGTTCTTC

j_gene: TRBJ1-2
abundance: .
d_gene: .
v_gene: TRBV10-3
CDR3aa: CAIGLPYGYTF
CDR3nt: TGTGCCATCGGTCTTCCCTATGGCTACACCTTC

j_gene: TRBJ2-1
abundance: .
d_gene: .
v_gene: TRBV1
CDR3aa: CTRALVGSYNEQFF
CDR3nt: TGCACCCGAGCCCTGGTTGGCTCCTACAATGAGCAGTTCTTC

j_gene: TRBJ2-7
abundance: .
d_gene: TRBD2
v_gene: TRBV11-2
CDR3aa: CASSLVAGYEQYF
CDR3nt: TGTGCCAGCAGCTTAGTAGCGGGGTACGAGCAGTACTTC

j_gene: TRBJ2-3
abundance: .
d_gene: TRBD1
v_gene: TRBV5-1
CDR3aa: CASSLDGTGRTDTQYF
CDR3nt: TGCGCCAGCAGCTTGGACGGGACAGGTCGAACAGATACGCAGTATTTT

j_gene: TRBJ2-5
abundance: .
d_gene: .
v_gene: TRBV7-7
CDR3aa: CASSLLPDSETQYF
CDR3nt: TGTGCCAGCAGCTTACTCCCGGACAGTGAGACCCAGTACTTC

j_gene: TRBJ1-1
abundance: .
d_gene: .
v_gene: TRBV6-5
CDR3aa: CASSPPGYVEAFF
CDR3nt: TGTGCCAGCAGTCCGCCTGGGTACGTTGAAGCTTTCTTT